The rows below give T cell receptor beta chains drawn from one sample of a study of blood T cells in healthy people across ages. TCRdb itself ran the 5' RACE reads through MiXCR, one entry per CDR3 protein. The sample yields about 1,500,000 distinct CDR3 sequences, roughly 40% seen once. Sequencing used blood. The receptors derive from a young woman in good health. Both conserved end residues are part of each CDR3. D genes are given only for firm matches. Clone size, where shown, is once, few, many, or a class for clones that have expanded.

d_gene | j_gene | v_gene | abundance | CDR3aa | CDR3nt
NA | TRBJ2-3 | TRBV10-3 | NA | CAISVGRRDTQYF | TGTGCCATCAGCGTCGGGAGAAGAGATACGCAGTATTTT
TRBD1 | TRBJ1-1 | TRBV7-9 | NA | CASSLGQGRLTEAFF | TGTGCCAGCAGCCTGGGACAGGGTCGTTTAACTGAAGCTTTCTTT
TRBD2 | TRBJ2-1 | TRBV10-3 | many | CAISEEIAGNEQFF | TGTGCCATCAGTGAGGAGATAGCGGGCAATGAGCAGTTCTTC
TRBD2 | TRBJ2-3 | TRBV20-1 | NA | CSTRDLLAGLGDTQYF | TGCAGTACTAGAGACCTCTTAGCGGGACTCGGTGATACGCAGTATTTT
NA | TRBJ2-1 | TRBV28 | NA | CASSPHPSGNEQFF | TGTGCCAGCAGTCCCCACCCCAGCGGCAATGAGCAGTTCTTC
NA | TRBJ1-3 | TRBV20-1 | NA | CSARTAGAGNTIYF | TGCAGTGCTAGAACTGCCGGGGCTGGAAACACCATATATTTT
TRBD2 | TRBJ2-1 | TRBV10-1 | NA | CASSESRGGRLSNEQFF | TGCGCCAGCAGTGAGTCGAGGGGCGGGAGGTTATCCAATGAGCAGTTCTTC
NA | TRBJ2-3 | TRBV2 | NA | CASSAVHNRDPGYSTDTQYF | TGTGCCAGCAGTGCCGTTCATAACCGGGACCCGGGTTATAGCACAGATACGCAGTATTTT
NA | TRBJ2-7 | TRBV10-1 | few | CASSDVGEGGEQYF | TGCGCCAGCAGTGATGTGGGGGAAGGAGGCGAGCAGTACTTC
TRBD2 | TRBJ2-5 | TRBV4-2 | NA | CASSPQIAGLGNEQYF | TGTGCCAGCAGCCCTCAAATAGCGGGGTTAGGGAATGAGCAGTACTTC
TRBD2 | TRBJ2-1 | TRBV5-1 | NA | CASSTSSGGLNEQFF | TGCGCCAGCAGCACCTCTAGCGGGGGCCTAAATGAGCAGTTCTTC
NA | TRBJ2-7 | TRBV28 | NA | CASRAGRETQYF | TGTGCCAGCCGCGCAGGAAGAGAAACCCAGTACTTC
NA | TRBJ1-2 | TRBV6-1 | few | CASGPWDAGFYGYTF | TGTGCCAGCGGACCGTGGGACGCAGGTTTTTATGGCTACACCTTC
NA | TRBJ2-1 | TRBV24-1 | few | CATSDSGTWVHNEQFF | TGTGCCACCAGTGATTCCGGGACATGGGTCCACAATGAGCAGTTCTTC
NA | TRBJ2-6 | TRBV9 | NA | CASSLIGDGGSGANVLTF | TGTGCCAGCAGCTTGATTGGGGACGGCGGCTCTGGGGCCAACGTCCTGACTTTC
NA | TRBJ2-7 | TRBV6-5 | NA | CAGSARTVDYSEQYF | TGTGCCGGCAGCGCCCGGACAGTCGACTACTCCGAGCAGTACTTC
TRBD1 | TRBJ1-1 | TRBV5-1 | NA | CASSSDRAPFF | TGCGCCAGCAGCTCGGACAGGGCTCCTTTCTTT
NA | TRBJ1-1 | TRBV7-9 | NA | CASSSRAVDTEAFF | TGTGCCAGCAGCTCCAGGGCTGTCGACACTGAAGCTTTCTTT
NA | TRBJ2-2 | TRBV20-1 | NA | CSARPTPNRDTGELFF | TGCAGTGCTAGACCGACCCCCAATCGCGACACCGGGGAGCTGTTTTTT
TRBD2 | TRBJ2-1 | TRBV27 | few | CASSPTSGRNNEQFF | TGTGCCAGCAGCCCGACTAGCGGGAGAAACAATGAGCAGTTCTTC
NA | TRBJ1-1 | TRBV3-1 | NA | CASSPPVGGLVDVAFF | TGTGCCAGCAGCCCTCCTGTTGGGGGGTTGGTTGATGTGGCTTTCTTT
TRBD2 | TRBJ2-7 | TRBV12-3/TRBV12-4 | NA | CASSAALWTSGTDYNEQYF | TGTGCCAGCAGTGCAGCCCTCTGGACTAGCGGGACAGATTACAATGAGCAGTACTTC
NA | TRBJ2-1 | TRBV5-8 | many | CASSLIGDEQFF | TGTGCCAGCAGCCTCATTGGGGATGAGCAGTTCTTC